This T cell receptor (beta chain) was documented in a study of blood T cells in healthy people across ages. Whenever a sample was processed, at least 6.5 million PBMCs were isolated. RNA extraction gave at least 5.5 micrograms of total RNA per sample. Findings and caveats of the study: Naive T cell percentage and TCR beta diversity correlated strongly.

The CDR3 is 15 residues long. V lost 3 bases to trimming and J lost 6 bases; unmatched junction nucleotides: 5. Germline loops: CDR1 SGHVS, CDR2 FQNEAQ. Using a J-beta primer mix together with a sample-barcoded 5' primer, a second PCR was run for roughly 6 to 12 cycles. TCRdb fed the 5' RACE reads into MiXCR, producing one record per CDR3 protein. The sample lists roughly 700,000 distinct CDR3 sequences, 25% occurring once. This clonotype was found many times. Its antigen is as yet unknown. This same sample was also taken into another study, of T cells of mothers and their children.

The receptor was derived from a boy between 10 and 17 years old in good health. The material sequenced was blood. The chain employs TRBV7-8 and TRBJ2-1; 10 nucleotides align to TRBD2. The CDR3, as DNA: TGTGCCAGCAGCTTCGAGCGGGGGGGCCGCAATGAGCAGTTCTTC. Translation gives CASSFERGGRNEQFF.